The next 32 T cell receptor beta chains were all read from a single sample in a study of OX40 agonist ivuxolimab in advanced cancers. Using immunoSEQ multiplex PCR, the repertoire was profiled, and TCRdb retains in-frame clones only, with some absent. The sample has 60,000 to 80,000 clones; roughly 82% are singletons. Source: CD4+ or CD8+ T cells sorted from blood, taken in a trial of the OX40 agonist ivuxolimab. These receptors all come from an adult with an advanced solid tumor such as melanoma, head and neck, liver or kidney cancer.

In its sample, this clone was seen once. The CDR3 DNA reads TGTGCCAGCAGCTTAGATCCCCCTGATACGCAGTATTTT. Its translation: CASSLDPPDTQYF. The rearrangement joins TRBV11-2 to TRBJ2-3; the D is unclear. The CDR3 loop spans 13 amino acids. Per germline, CDR1 SGHAT and CDR2 FQNNGV. The germline V and J ends were trimmed by 0 bases and 6 bases, with 7 bases remaining between them. The variable domain in full, completed from reference TRBV11-2 and TRBJ2-3, reads EAGVAQSPRYKIIEKRQSVAFWCNPISGHATLYWYQQILGQGPKLLIQFQNNGVVDDSQLPKDRFSAERLKGVDSTLKIQPAKLEDSAVYLCASSLDPPDTQYFGPGTRLTVL.

V usage is TRBV10-3 and J usage is TRBJ2-1; D uncertain. This CDR3 has 15 amino acids. CDR1 and CDR2 (germline): ENHRY, SYGVKD. V lost 4 bases and J 0 bases, leaving 10 bases between the germline ends. The DNA of the CDR3 is TGTGCCATCAGTGGACTTGGAAGCTCCTACAATGAGCAGTTCTTC. Translating gives CAISGLGSSYNEQFF.

The chain has TRBV18 and TRBJ1-1; 11 positions match TRBD1. J was trimmed by 3 bases and V by 4 bases; bases with no gene match: 4. The CDR3 is made up of 15 amino acids. CDR1 is KGHSH and CDR2 is LQKENI in the germline V gene. CDR3 region: CASSRTGGGYTEAFF. The CDR3 bases are TGTGCCAGCTCACGGACAGGGGGCGGATACACTGAAGCTTTCTTT.

The chain recombines TRBV5-4 with TRBJ2-1; D call uncertain. CDR3 length: 17 residues. Trimming took off 2 bases at V and 0 bases at J, with 15 bases between the two ends. Germline V gene data show CDR1 as SGHNT and CDR2 as YYREEE (reference sequence). The CDR3 DNA follows: TGTGCCAGCAGCTTTACCCGGACGAGGAGCTCCTACAATGAGCAGTTCTTC. Translating gives CASSFTRTRSSYNEQFF.

V gene TRBV12-5 combines with J gene TRBJ2-3, with TRBD2 matching 12 bases. Germline V gene sequence: CDR1 LGHNT, CDR2 FRNRAP. J gave up 1 base and V 5 bases, and 1 base lay outside the gene matches. CDR3 length: 15 amino acids. DNA of the CDR3: TGTGCTAGTGGTCGGACTAGCGGGGGCACAGATACGCAGTATTTT. Amino acid sequence: CASGRTSGGTDTQYF. Looking up the rest from reference TRBV12-5 and TRBJ2-3 gives the full variable domain: DARVTQTPRHKVTEMGQEVTMRCQPILGHNTVFWYRQTMMQGLELLAYFRNRAPLDDSGMPKDRFSAEMPDATLATLKIQPSEPRDSAVYFCASGRTSGGTDTQYFGPGTRLTVL.

This sequence joins TRBV5-1 and TRBJ2-3, with 16 bases matching TRBD2. V gave up 4 bases and J gave up 5 bases; unmatched junction bases: 10. The CDR3 is 18 amino acids. Germline values: CDR1 SGHRS, CDR2 YFSETQ. CDR3 nucleotides: TGCGCCAGCAGCGGGATCGGGACTAGCGGGGGGGCTAAAGATACGCAGTATTTT. This gives the protein CASSGIGTSGGAKDTQYF.

This clone was found a few times. The chain is built from TRBV7-9 and TRBJ1-1; no firm D call. The CDR3 sequence is 13 residues long. V was cut by 2 bases and J by 0 bases, with 4 bases left in between. CDR1 and CDR2 (germline): SEHNR, FQNEAQ (reference sequence). This CDR3 reads CASSLSVNTEAFF. In nucleotides, the CDR3 is TGTGCCAGCAGCTTATCGGTGAACACTGAAGCTTTCTTT.

This clone was detected once. The V gene is TRBV5-1, the J gene TRBJ1-2, with D possibly TRBD1 on 5 matching bases. V was pared by 4 bases and J by 12 bases, with 16 bases between. The CDR3 is 12 residues long. The germline V gene encodes CDR1 SGHRS and CDR2 YFSETQ. This chain's CDR3 is CASSRGSGSHTF. The DNA of the CDR3 is TGCGCCAGCAGCCGGGGGTCCGGGTCCCACACCTTC. Full variable domain (missing parts from reference TRBV5-1 and TRBJ1-2): KAGVTQTPRYLIKTRGQQVTLSCSPISGHRSVSWYQQTPGQGLQFLFEYFSETQRNKGNFPGRFSGRQFSNSRSEMNVSTLELGDSALYLCASSRGSGSHTFGSGTRLTVV.

V and J are TRBV7-2 and TRBJ2-1; 10 bases are a match to TRBD2. This CDR3 is built from 16 residues. V gave up 4 bases and J gave up 2 bases; unmatched junction bases: 5. Germline assignment: CDR1 SGHTA and CDR2 FQGNSA. The CDR3 region is CASSSYSGGTYNEQFF. DNA for the CDR3: TGTGCCAGCAGCTCCTATAGCGGGGGGACCTACAATGAGCAGTTCTTC.

The V and J genes are TRBV6-1 and TRBJ2-3, with D perhaps TRBD1 or TRBD2 (5 bases each). Germline CDR1 MNHNS, CDR2 SASEGT. Trimming cost V 4 bases and J 8 bases, with 16 bases left between them. The CDR3 extends over 14 amino acids. In nucleotides, the CDR3 is TGTGCCAGCAGTGGAAACCGGGACCCGGGTACGCAGTATTTT. Amino acid sequence: CASSGNRDPGTQYF.

The rearrangement joins TRBV27 to TRBJ2-1; no firm D call. Germline-derived CDR1 and CDR2 are MNHEY and SMNVEV (reference sequence). Trimming stripped 6 bases from V and 0 bases from J, with 12 bases between. This CDR3 has 15 residues. The CDR3 DNA follows: TGTGCCAGCAGCGACATTCTAGACTCCTACAATGAGCAGTTCTTC. It specifies CASSDILDSYNEQFF.

V gene TRBV9 combines with J gene TRBJ1-1; D unresolved. The ends were cut back, 3 bases at V and 4 bases at J, with 10 bases in the middle. Germline CDR1 SGDLS, CDR2 YYNGEE. The CDR3 runs to 13 residues. CDR3 region: CASSAHVSTEAFF. DNA for the CDR3: TGTGCCAGCAGCGCCCACGTGAGCACTGAAGCTTTCTTT.

The chain employs TRBV29-1 and TRBJ1-1, with D uncertain. The V end lost 7 bases, the J end lost 4 bases, and 13 bases lay between the germline ends. The CDR3 is made up of 12 amino acids. CDR1 is SQVTM and CDR2 is ANQGSEA in the germline V gene. CDR3 sequence reads: CSGTVEFTEAFF. The CDR3 DNA reads as TGCAGCGGTACGGTGGAATTCACTGAAGCTTTCTTT.

This chain uses TRBV4-1 with TRBJ2-7, with 10 bases identical to TRBD2. CDR3 length: 16 amino acids. The V gene end was trimmed by 0 bases and the J gene end by 4 bases; junction bases not matched to a gene: 6. The germline V gene has CDR1 MGHRA and CDR2 YSYEKL. The CDR3 here is CASSQEKRGGRYEQYF. The CDR3 DNA reads TGCGCCAGCAGCCAAGAGAAGCGGGGGGGCAGGTACGAGCAGTACTTC.

V and J are TRBV2 and TRBJ1-2; D may be TRBD1 (6 bases). Germline V gene lookup returns CDR1 SNHLY and CDR2 FYNNEI. V was clipped by 6 bases and J by 4 bases, with 12 bases between them. This CDR3 spans 13 amino acids. In nucleotides, the CDR3 is TGTGCCAGCAGAGTACAGGGACTCTATGGCTACACCTTC. It yields the protein CASRVQGLYGYTF.

The rearrangement joins TRBV10-3 to TRBJ2-1; 7 nucleotides align to TRBD2. The trim removed 6 bases at V and 6 bases at J, leaving 8 bases unmatched. The germline V gene has CDR1 ENHRY and CDR2 SYGVKD. The CDR3 length is 14 residues. CDR3 in DNA: TGTGCCATCAGGGATGGGGGAGGGTTCAATGAGCAGTTCTTC. The encoded protein is CAIRDGGGFNEQFF.

This chain joins TRBV5-1 and TRBJ2-5, with D uncertain. The germline CDR1 and CDR2 sequences are SGHRS and YFSETQ. V was cut by 0 bases and J by 3 bases, with 12 bases left in between. This CDR3 contains 15 residues. CDR3 loop: CASSLVGVIEETQYF. The CDR3 coding sequence is TGCGCCAGCAGCTTGGTAGGTGTTATTGAAGAGACCCAGTACTTC.

The CDR3 spells CASSLDGQGNQPQHF. As DNA, the CDR3 is TGTGCCAGCAGCTTGGACGGACAGGGGAATCAGCCCCAGCATTTT. The chain carries TRBV5-5 and TRBJ1-5; 9 bases align to TRBD1. The CDR3 consists of 15 residues. From germline, CDR1 is SGHKS and CDR2 YYEKEE (reference sequence). The trim removed 0 bases at V and 4 bases at J, leaving 2 bases unmatched.

The chain employs TRBV15 and TRBJ2-2; the D gene is possibly TRBD2 (6 bases). CDR1 LNHNV and CDR2 YYDKDF come from the germline V gene (reference sequence). The CDR3 loop spans 12 amino acids. V lost 6 bases and J lost 6, with 8 bases in between. CDR3 amino acids: CATSREAGELFF. The CDR3 bases are TGTGCCACCAGTAGGGAGGCCGGGGAGCTGTTTTTT.

This clone was observed once. The genes are TRBV11-2 and TRBJ1-3, with TRBD1 identical over 7 bases. Germline V CDR1 and CDR2: SGHAT, FQNNGV. CDR3 length: 18 amino acids. With 1 base clipped from V and 0 bases from J, the junction kept 9 bases outside the gene matches. CDR3 residues: CASSLGVIGGDSGNTIYF. The CDR3 region has the DNA TGTGCCAGCAGCTTAGGGGTTATAGGGGGCGACTCTGGAAACACCATATATTTT.

In DNA, the CDR3 is TGTGCCAGCAGCTCTGTCGCCAGGTTAGGCTACACCTTC. Translated: CASSSVARLGYTF. The genes are TRBV11-2 and TRBJ1-2; unclear D gene. CDR3 length equals 13 residues. Per germline, CDR1 SGHAT and CDR2 FQNNGV. Trimming shortened V by 4 bases and J by 8 bases, and 14 bases separated the two germline ends. Full variable domain (rest looked up from reference TRBV11-2 and TRBJ1-2): EAGVAQSPRYKIIEKRQSVAFWCNPISGHATLYWYQQILGQGPKLLIQFQNNGVVDDSQLPKDRFSAERLKGVDSTLKIQPAKLEDSAVYLCASSSVARLGYTFGSGTRLTVV.

The rearrangement links TRBV6-6 to TRBJ1-2, with D hard to call. The CDR3 sequence is 14 residues long. Trimming stripped 2 bases from V and 8 bases from J, with 15 bases between. The germline gives CDR1 MNHNY, CDR2 SVGAGI (reference sequence). Here the CDR3 reads CASSYRSLQGGYTF. CDR3 DNA: TGTGCCAGCAGTTACCGGTCCCTCCAAGGAGGCTACACCTTC.

The V call is TRBV5-1, the J call TRBJ1-2; D might be TRBD1 (5 bases). Per germline, CDR1 SGHRS and CDR2 YFSETQ. There are 15 residues in the CDR3. V was shortened by 1 base and J by 7 bases, with 17 bases between the two germline ends. The CDR3 spells CASSLSTDPGRGYTF. The CDR3 nucleotides read TGCGCCAGCAGCTTGAGTACCGACCCGGGACGTGGCTACACCTTC.

This sequence joins TRBV7-8 and TRBJ1-2; tentatively, D is TRBD1 (6 bases). V was pared by 7 bases and J by 4 bases, with 22 bases between. There are 16 residues in the CDR3. Germline lookup yields CDR1 SGHVS and CDR2 FQNEAQ. CDR3 in amino acids: CASTSDRQELGYGYTF. CDR3 nucleotides: TGTGCCAGCACCAGTGACCGACAGGAGTTGGGCTATGGCTACACCTTC.

V gene TRBV15 combines with J gene TRBJ2-2; 10 positions match TRBD2. The CDR3 totals 17 residues. Germline-derived CDR1 and CDR2 are LNHNV and YYDKDF (reference sequence). V shed 2 bases and J 2 bases; nucleotides not matched to a gene: 5. Here the CDR3 DNA reads TGTGCCACCAGCAGACGATCTAGCGGGGGTAACACCGGGGAGCTGTTTTTT. Translated, it gives CATSRRSSGGNTGELFF.

The chain links TRBV18 to TRBJ2-7, with TRBD1 matching over 12 bases. CDR1 and CDR2 from the germline V gene are KGHSH and LQKENI. The CDR3 spans 16 residues. V gave up 3 bases and J gave up 3 bases; unmatched junction bases: 6. CDR3 sequence: CASSPRGTGGLYEQYF. In nucleotides, the CDR3 is TGTGCCAGCTCACCCAGGGGGACAGGGGGCCTCTACGAGCAGTACTTC. Full variable domain (outside the CDR3, taken from reference TRBV18 and TRBJ2-7): NAGVMQNPRHLVRRRGQEARLRCSPMKGHSHVYWYRQLPEEGLKFMVYLQKENIIDESGMPKERFSAEFPKEGPSILRIQQVVRGDSAAYFCASSPRGTGGLYEQYFGPGTRLTVT.

This sequence joins TRBV29-1 and TRBJ2-3; D gene ambiguous. The CDR3 has 13 amino acids. With 5 bases removed from V and 4 bases from J, the gap between germline ends came to 13 bases. Germline V gene sequence: CDR1 SQVTM, CDR2 ANQGSEA. The CDR3 region is CSVRSLGSDTQYF. As DNA, the CDR3 is TGCAGCGTTCGGTCTCTGGGTTCAGATACGCAGTATTTT.

The chain links TRBV18 to TRBJ1-5, with D possibly being TRBD1 (5 bases). The V gene lost 6 bases and the J gene lost 2 bases, with 11 bases spanning the gap. The CDR3 spans 14 residues. Germline CDR1 is KGHSH and CDR2 is LQKENI. This CDR3 is CASSPTGGNQPQHF. The CDR3 DNA follows: TGTGCCAGCTCTCCCACGGGGGGCAATCAGCCCCAGCATTTT.

This chain joins TRBV19 and TRBJ2-2, with 8 bases identical to TRBD1. The CDR3 is 12 amino acids. The germline V gene encodes CDR1 LNHDA and CDR2 SQIVND (reference sequence). After removal of 7 bases from V and 12 bases from J, the junction contained 7 bases not matched to a gene. CDR3 region: CASTSTGVQLFF. The CDR3 DNA is TGTGCCAGTACCTCGACAGGGGTCCAGCTGTTTTTT.

A single count supports this clone. The chain combines TRBV11-2 with TRBJ2-1, with 9 bases aligning to TRBD2. The ends lost 5 bases at V and 8 bases at J; junction bases unmatched: 13. The CDR3 spans 16 residues. Germline V lookup: CDR1 SGHAT, CDR2 FQNNGV. The CDR3 sequence: CASSLPGGGARDEQFF. The CDR3 region has the DNA TGTGCCAGCAGCCTACCTGGCGGGGGGGCCAGGGATGAGCAGTTCTTC.

This clone showed up just once. Written as DNA, the CDR3 is TGCGCCAGCTCACGGGACAGGGGACATGGCTACACCTTC. This encodes CASSRDRGHGYTF. V is TRBV4-1 and J is TRBJ1-2, with 10 bases fitting TRBD1. Trimming at V came to 8 bases and at J to 6 bases, leaving 6 bases not matched to a gene. Germline loops: CDR1 MGHRA, CDR2 YSYEKL. The CDR3 has 13 residues.

As to this clone: Other DNA sequences in the same sample also yield this CDR3. This chain's CDR3 is CASSLGRTNEKLFF. The CDR3 DNA reads TGCGCCAGCAGCTTGGGCCGGACTAATGAAAAACTGTTTTTT. The chain links TRBV5-1 to TRBJ1-4; D gene uncertain. Germline-derived CDR1 and CDR2 are SGHRS and YFSETQ. Trimming shortened V by 0 bases and J by 2 bases, and 5 bases separated the two germline ends. CDR3 length: 14 residues.